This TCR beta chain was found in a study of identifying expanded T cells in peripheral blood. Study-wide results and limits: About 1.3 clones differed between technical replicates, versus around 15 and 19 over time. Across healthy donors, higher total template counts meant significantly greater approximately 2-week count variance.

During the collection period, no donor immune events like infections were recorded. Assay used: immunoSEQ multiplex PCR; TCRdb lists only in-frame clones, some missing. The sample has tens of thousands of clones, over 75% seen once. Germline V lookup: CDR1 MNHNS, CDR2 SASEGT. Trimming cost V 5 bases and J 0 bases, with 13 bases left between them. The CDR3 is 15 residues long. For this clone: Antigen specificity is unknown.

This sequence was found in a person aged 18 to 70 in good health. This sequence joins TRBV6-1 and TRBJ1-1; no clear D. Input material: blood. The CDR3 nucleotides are TGTGCCAGCAGTAAAACGGCCCCCATGAACACTGAAGCTTTCTTT. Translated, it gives CASSKTAPMNTEAFF.